This TCR beta chain derives from a study of cytotoxic CD8 clonotypes in ibrutinib-treated CLL (dated by TCRdb to the early 2020s). Describing the broader study: The cohort was composed of more than ten relapsed/refractory and about 15 treatment-naive patients; IGHV unmutated status was identified in some 17 patients. Cryopreserved peripheral blood mononuclear cells were collected at three points: before therapy, at response, and at either sustained remission or disease progression. Partial responses were observed in 24 patients and complete responses in 2; after a median follow-up of around 68 months, remission was maintained in 15 or so patients and progression was observed in about twelve. Samples averaged 255,043 productive templates and some 91,000 productive rearrangements. Patients were still on ibrutinib when every remission and progressive disease sample was collected. Of the approximately 87 participants in the trial, about two dozen had longitudinal samples available. The response samples were drawn at a median of 12 months into treatment, with a range of roughly 6 to 40 months. Summary of the overall study and its limitations: An increase in clonality was observed at ibrutinib response, with clonality remaining stable during sustained remission and falling back toward baseline at progression. Public clonotypes were rare and either contracted or stayed stable during treatment, and the rise in clonality at ibrutinib response reflected the expansion of private clonotypes. At baseline, clonality was higher than in age-matched healthy donors and showed a strong correlation with circulating CD8+ T-cell counts. Sampling times were not matched between patients in sustained remission and patients whose disease was progressing, and lymph node repertoires were not examined.

The sample's time point, from its label and the paper: roughly 12 months on ibrutinib. For TCR beta library preparation, about 2 micrograms of genomic DNA were extracted from the cryopreserved PBMCs. Longitudinal blood samples from CLL patients on ibrutinib monotherapy underwent high-throughput TCR beta sequencing. The patients took part in an open-label, single-center phase 2 trial of ibrutinib monotherapy. Taken from the germline V gene, the CDR1 and CDR2 loops are MRHNA and SNTAGT. The CDR3, cysteine through phenylalanine, is 15 amino acids long. Here the CDR3 DNA is all that survives: 45 bases in frame from base 1. V loses 7 bases of germline sequence and J loses 3 bases, and the interval between the two ends is 16 bases. As concerns this clone: Its antigen is not yet known. The record has no base qualities; no much larger clone is one base away.

On a MiSeq, deep resolution sequencing aimed for a depth between 1 in 1 million and 1 in 200,000 T cells, with each clonotype covered about 9.2x on average. TCR beta libraries were generated with the immunoSEQ hsTCRB Kit. The study's own analysis went as follows. The data were analyzed with ImmunoSEQ Analyzer and ImmunoSEQ Data Assistant, and V, D and J gene assignments followed IMGT definitions. Clonality, which ranges from 0 to 1, was calculated by subtracting the normalized Shannon entropy of productive rearrangement frequencies from one. Only overrepresented clonotypes making up at least 0.05% of the repertoire of each patient were included in the public clonotype analysis. About a dozen age-matched healthy donor repertoires from immuneACCESS served as clonality controls. This immuneACCESS table, as held by TCRdb, lists in-frame sequences with V and J called but not all clones. Of the missing ones, under half trace to an unresolved V gene in checked studies; the others have no known cause. V, J and clone size were drawn from that table, and D and trimming were deduced from the DNA. This sample gives around 160,000 clones in total; roughly 77% of them show up just once. The ten largest make up under 2.5% of the sample.

The specimen was PBMCs, collected after 12 months of ibrutinib treatment. The clonotype originates from a human donor with chronic lymphocytic leukemia. The chain couples TRBV6-4 to TRBJ1-5; TRBD1 is possibly the D segment (6 matching bases). Here is the DNA: TGTGCCAGCACCTCGACAGGCACCCCCAATCAGCCCCAGCATTTT. Translated, it reads CASTSTGTPNQPQHF.